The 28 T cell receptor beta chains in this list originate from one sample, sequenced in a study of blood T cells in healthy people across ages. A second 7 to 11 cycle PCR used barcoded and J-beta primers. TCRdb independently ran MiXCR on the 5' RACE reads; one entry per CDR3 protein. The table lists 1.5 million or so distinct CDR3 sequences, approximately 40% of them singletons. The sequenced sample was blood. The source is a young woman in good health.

The CDR3 DNA sequence: TGTGCCAGCAGCTTCTGGCGGAACTCCTACAATGAGCAGTTCTTC. Amino acid sequence: CASSFWRNSYNEQFF. The chain uses TRBV7-9 and TRBJ2-1; D uncertain. The CDR3 sequence is 15 residues long. V lost 3 bases and J 0 bases, leaving 9 bases between the germline ends. Germline V lookup: CDR1 SEHNR, CDR2 FQNEAQ (reference sequence).

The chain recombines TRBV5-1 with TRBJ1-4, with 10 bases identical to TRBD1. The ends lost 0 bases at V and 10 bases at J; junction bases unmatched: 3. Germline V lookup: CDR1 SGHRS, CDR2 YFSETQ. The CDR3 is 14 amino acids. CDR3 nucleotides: TGCGCCAGCAGCTTGGATTGGACAGGGGGAAAACTGTTTTTT. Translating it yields CASSLDWTGGKLFF.

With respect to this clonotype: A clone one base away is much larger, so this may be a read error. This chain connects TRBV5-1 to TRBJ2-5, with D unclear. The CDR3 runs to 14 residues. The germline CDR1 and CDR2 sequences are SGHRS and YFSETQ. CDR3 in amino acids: CASSLRAAKEAQYF. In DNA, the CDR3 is TGCGCCAGCAGCCTTAGGGCAGCGAAAGAGGCCCAGTACTTC.

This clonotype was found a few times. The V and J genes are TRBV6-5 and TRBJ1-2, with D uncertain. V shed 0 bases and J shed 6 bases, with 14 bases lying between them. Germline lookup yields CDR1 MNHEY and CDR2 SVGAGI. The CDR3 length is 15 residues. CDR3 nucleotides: TGTGCCAGCAGTTACTCGTTCGGGGAAGTGAATGGCTACACCTTC. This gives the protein CASSYSFGEVNGYTF.

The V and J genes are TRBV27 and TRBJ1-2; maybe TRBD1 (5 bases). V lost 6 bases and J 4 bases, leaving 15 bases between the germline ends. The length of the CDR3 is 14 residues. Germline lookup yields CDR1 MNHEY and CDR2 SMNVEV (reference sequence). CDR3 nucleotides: TGTGCCAGCAGACTTGACAGTTTATCCTATGGCTACACCTTC. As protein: CASRLDSLSYGYTF.

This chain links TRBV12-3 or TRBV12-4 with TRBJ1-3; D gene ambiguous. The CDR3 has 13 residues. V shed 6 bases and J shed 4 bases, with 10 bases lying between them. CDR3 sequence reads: CASSRIQGNTIYF. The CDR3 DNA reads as TGTGCCAGCAGCCGGATACAGGGAAACACCATATATTTT.

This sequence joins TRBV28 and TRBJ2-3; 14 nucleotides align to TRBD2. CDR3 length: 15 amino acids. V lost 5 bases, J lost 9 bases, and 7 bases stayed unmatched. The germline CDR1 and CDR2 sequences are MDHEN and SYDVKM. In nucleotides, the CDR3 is TGTGCCAGCAGTCCGCCCCGGACTAGCGGGGGGACGCAGTATTTT. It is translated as CASSPPRTSGGTQYF.

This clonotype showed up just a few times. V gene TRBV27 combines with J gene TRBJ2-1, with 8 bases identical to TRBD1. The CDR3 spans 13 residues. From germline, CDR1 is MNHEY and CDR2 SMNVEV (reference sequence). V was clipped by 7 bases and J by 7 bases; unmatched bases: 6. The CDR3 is CASTATGDNEQFF. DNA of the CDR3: TGTGCCAGCACCGCGACAGGGGATAATGAGCAGTTCTTC.

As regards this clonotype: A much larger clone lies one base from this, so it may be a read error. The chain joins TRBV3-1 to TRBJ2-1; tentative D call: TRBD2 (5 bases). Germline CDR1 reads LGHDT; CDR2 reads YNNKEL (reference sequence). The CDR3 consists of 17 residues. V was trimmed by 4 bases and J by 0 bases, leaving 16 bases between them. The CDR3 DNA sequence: TGTGCCAGCAGCCGAGAGGGCGGCGTTCACTCCTACAATGAGCAGTTCTTC. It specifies CASSREGGVHSYNEQFF.

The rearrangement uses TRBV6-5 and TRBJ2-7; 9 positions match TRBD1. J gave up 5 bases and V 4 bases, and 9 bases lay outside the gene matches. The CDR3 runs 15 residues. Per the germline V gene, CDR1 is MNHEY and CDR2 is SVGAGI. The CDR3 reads CASSSPDRGVHEQYF. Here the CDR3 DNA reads TGTGCCAGCAGTTCCCCGGACAGGGGCGTCCACGAGCAGTACTTC.

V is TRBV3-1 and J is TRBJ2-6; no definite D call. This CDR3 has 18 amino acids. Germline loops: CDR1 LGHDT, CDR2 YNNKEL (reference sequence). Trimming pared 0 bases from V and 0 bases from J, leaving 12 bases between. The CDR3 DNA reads TGTGCCAGCAGCCAAGAACTTAATACAATCTCTGGGGCCAACGTCCTGACTTTC. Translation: CASSQELNTISGANVLTF.

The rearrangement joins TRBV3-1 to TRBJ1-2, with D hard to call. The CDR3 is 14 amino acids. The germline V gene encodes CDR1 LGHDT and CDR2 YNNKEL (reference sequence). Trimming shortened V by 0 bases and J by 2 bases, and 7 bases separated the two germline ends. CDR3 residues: CASSQDWGNYGYTF. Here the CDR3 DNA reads TGTGCCAGCAGCCAAGACTGGGGAAACTATGGCTACACCTTC.

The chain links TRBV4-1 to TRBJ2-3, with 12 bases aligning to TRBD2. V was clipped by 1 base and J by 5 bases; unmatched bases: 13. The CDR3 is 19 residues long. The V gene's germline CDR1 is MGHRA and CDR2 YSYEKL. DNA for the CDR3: TGCGCCAGCAGCCAAGTAGTCTCTAGCGGGGGGGCCCGCATAGATACGCAGTATTTT. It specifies CASSQVVSSGGARIDTQYF.

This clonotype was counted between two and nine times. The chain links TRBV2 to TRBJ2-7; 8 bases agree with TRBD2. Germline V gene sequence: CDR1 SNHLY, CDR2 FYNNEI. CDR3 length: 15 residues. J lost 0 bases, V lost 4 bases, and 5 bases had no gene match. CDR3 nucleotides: TGTGCCAGCAGTGTAACTAGCGGCACCTCCTACGAGCAGTACTTC. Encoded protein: CASSVTSGTSYEQYF.

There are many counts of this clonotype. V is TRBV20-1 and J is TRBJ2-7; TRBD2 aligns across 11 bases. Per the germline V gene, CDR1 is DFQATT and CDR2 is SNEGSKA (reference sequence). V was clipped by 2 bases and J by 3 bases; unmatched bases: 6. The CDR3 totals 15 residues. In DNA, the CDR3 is TGCAGTGCTAGAAAGCTAGCGGGAGGCCTCTACGAGCAGTACTTC. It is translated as CSARKLAGGLYEQYF.

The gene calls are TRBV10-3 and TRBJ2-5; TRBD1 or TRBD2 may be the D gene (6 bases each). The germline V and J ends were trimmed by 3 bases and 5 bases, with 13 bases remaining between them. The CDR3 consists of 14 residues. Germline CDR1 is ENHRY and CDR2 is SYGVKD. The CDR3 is CAISDPGAVETQYF. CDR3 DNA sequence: TGTGCCATCAGTGACCCGGGGGCGGTGGAGACCCAGTACTTC.

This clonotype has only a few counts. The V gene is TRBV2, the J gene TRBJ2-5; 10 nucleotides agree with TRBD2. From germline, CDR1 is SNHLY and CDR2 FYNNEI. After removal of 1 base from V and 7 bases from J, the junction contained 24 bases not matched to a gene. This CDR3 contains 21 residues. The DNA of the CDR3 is TGTGCCAGCAGTGAAGTGGGTGTGCCAAGCGGGGGGGCCTCTATTGTGAGGACCCAGTACTTC. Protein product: CASSEVGVPSGGASIVRTQYF.

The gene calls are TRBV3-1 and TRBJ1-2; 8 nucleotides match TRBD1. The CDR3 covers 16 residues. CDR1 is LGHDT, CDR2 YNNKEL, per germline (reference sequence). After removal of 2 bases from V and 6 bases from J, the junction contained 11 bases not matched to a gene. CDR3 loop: CASSQPWTGKLDGYTF. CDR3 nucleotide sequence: TGTGCCAGCAGCCAACCATGGACAGGGAAATTAGATGGCTACACCTTC.

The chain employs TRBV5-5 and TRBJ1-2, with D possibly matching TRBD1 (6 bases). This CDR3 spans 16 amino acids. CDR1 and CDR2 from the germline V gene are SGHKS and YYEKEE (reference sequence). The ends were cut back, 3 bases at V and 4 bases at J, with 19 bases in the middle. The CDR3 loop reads CASSSSVTGSSYGYTF. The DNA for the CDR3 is TGTGCCAGCAGCTCATCGGTCACAGGGTCGAGCTATGGCTACACCTTC.

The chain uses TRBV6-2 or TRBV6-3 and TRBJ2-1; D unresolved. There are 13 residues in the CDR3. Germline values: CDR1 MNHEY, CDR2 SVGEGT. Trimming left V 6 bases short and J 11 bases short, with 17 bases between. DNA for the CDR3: TGTGCCAGCAGACTAAGCGCCCCTCTGAAGCAGTTCTTC. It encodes CASRLSAPLKQFF.

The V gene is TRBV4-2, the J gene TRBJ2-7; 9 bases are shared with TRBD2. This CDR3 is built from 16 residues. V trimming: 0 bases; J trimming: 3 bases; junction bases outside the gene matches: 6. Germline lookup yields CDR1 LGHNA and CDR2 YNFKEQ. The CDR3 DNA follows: TGTGCCAGCAGCCAAGACCCGAGCGGGAGGAGCTACGAGCAGTACTTC. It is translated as CASSQDPSGRSYEQYF.

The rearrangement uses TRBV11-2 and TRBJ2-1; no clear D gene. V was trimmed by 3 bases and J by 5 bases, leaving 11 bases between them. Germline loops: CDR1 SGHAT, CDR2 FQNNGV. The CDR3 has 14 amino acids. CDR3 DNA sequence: TGTGCCAGCAGCTTTAGGCGAAACAACAATGAGCAGTTCTTC. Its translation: CASSFRRNNNEQFF.

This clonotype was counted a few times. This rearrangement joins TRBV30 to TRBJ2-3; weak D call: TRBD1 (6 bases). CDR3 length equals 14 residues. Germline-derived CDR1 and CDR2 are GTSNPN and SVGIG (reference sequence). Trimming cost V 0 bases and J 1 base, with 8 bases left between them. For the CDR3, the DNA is TGTGCCTGGAGTGTACAGGGTGGCACAGATACGCAGTATTTT. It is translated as CAWSVQGGTDTQYF.

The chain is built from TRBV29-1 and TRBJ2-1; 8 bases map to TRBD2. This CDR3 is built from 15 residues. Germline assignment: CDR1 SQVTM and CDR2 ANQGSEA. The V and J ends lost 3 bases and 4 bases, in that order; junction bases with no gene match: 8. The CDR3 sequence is CSVEGSGGLYNEQFF. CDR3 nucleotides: TGCAGCGTTGAGGGAAGCGGGGGCCTGTACAATGAGCAGTTCTTC.

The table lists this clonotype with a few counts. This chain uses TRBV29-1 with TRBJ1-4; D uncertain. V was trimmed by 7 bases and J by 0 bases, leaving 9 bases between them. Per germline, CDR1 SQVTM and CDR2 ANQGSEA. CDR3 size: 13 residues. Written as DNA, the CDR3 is TGCAGCGCTGGGGAGGCAACTAATGAAAAACTGTTTTTT. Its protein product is CSAGEATNEKLFF.

The CDR3 nucleotides are TGTGCCAGCAGAACACTCAGGGGTAACTATGGCTACACCTTC. Protein product: CASRTLRGNYGYTF. J is TRBJ1-2 and V is TRBV6-6; D perhaps matches TRBD1 (6 bases). The CDR3 runs 14 residues. V lost 6 bases and J lost 1, with 12 bases in between. The V gene's germline CDR1 is MNHNY and CDR2 SVGAGI (reference sequence).

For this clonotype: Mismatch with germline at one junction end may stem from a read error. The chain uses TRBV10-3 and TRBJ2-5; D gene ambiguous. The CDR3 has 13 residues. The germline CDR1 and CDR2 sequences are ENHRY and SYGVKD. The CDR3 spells CASSEWLSETQYF. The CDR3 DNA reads TGTGCCAGCAGTGAGTGGCTTTCGGAGACCCAGTACTTC.

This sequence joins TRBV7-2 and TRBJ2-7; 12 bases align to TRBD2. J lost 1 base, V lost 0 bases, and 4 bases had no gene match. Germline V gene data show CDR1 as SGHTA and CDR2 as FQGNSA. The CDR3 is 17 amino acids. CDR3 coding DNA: TGTGCCAGCAGCTTAGCGGCTAGCGGGAGGGGATCCTACGAGCAGTACTTC. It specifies CASSLAASGRGSYEQYF.